The 20 T cell receptor beta chains given below trace back to one sample, sequenced in a study of T cells in Graves' hyperthyroidism and ophthalmopathy. TCR beta CDR3 region amplification was performed from RNA transcripts. A set of HTBI primers served as the primers for a first-round RT-PCR of the TCR CDR3. TCRdb used MiXCR to reprocess the multiplex PCR reads, holding one entry per CDR3 protein. Counted here are 600,000 to 900,000 distinct CDR3 sequences, 16% occurring once; the ten biggest clones make up around 7.7%. The sequenced material came from blood. These receptors all come from a man younger than 30 with Graves' hyperthyroidism.

The chain is built from TRBV5-1 and TRBJ2-3, with D hard to call. This CDR3 spans 15 amino acids. The germline CDR1 and CDR2 sequences are SGHRS and YFSETQ. Trimming cost V 4 bases and J 0 bases, with 12 bases left between them. This chain's CDR3 is CASSTDGSSTDTQYF. The CDR3 coding sequence is TGCGCCAGCAGCACCGACGGATCTAGCACAGATACGCAGTATTTT.

On this clonotype itself: This clone may be a read error of a much larger clone one base away. V gene TRBV7-9 combines with J gene TRBJ2-7; no reliable D call. CDR1 and CDR2 (germline): SEHNR, FQNEAQ (reference sequence). The CDR3 loop spans 12 amino acids. V was clipped by 1 base and J by 6 bases, with 7 bases between them. The CDR3 protein is CASSLDTGEQYF. The CDR3 nucleotides read TGTGCCAGCAGCTTAGATACCGGCGAGCAGTACTTC.

This clonotype was observed a few times. The J gene is TRBJ2-7, the V gene TRBV16; no firm D call. The CDR3 is 14 amino acids. The V gene's germline CDR1 is KGHSY and CDR2 FQNENV. V dropped 3 bases and J dropped 0 bases, with 9 bases sitting between them. The CDR3 coding sequence is TGTGCCAGCAGCCACGAAACAGTCTCCTACGAGCAGTACTTC. It codes for CASSHETVSYEQYF.

The chain links TRBV6-2 or TRBV6-3 to TRBJ1-1; TRBD1 might be the D (5 bases). CDR3 length: 13 amino acids. Trimming removed 2 bases from V and 7 bases from J, with 11 bases in between. The germline V gene has CDR1 MNHEY and CDR2 SVGEGT. The CDR3 sequence is CASSYGTGGEAFF. For the CDR3, the DNA is TGTGCCAGCAGTTACGGGACGGGGGGTGAAGCTTTCTTT.

J is TRBJ2-1 and V is TRBV7-3, with TRBD2 identical over 8 bases. V was pared by 9 bases and J by 6 bases, with 10 bases of the junction left unmatched. The V gene's germline CDR1 is SGHTA and CDR2 FQGTGA. CDR3 size: 14 residues. DNA of the CDR3: TGTGCCAGTAGCCCCCCGGGACTAGGCAATGAGCAGTTCTTC. Amino acid sequence: CASSPPGLGNEQFF. Filled out from reference TRBV7-3 and TRBJ2-1, the complete variable domain reads GAGVSQTPSNKVTEKGKYVELRCDPISGHTALYWYRQSLGQGPEFLIYFQGTGAADDSGLPNDRFFAVRPEGSVSTLKIQRTERGDSAVYLCASSPPGLGNEQFFGPGTRLTVL.

This clonotype was counted a few times. The rearrangement joins TRBV10-1 to TRBJ2-1; tentative D call: TRBD2 (5 bases). The CDR3 length is 13 residues. Trimming removed 0 bases from V and 13 bases from J, with 13 bases in between. Looked up from germline, CDR1 is WNHNN and CDR2 is SYGVQD (reference sequence). CDR3 sequence reads: CASSESIRGAQFF. CDR3 coding DNA: TGCGCCAGCAGTGAGTCGATCCGGGGAGCTCAGTTCTTC.

V is TRBV30 and J is TRBJ2-2, with no clear D. V was cut by 5 bases and J by 0 bases, with 10 bases left in between. There are 14 residues in the CDR3. The germline V gene has CDR1 GTSNPN and CDR2 SVGIG (reference sequence). CDR3 region: CAWRRTANTGELFF. In nucleotides, the CDR3 is TGTGCCTGGCGCAGAACTGCGAACACCGGGGAGCTGTTTTTT.

This clonotype was detected many times. The chain joins TRBV28 to TRBJ2-7; D is possibly TRBD2 (6 bases). V was trimmed by 1 base and J by 2 bases, leaving 12 bases between them. Germline V gene data show CDR1 as MDHEN and CDR2 as SYDVKM. The CDR3 length is 15 residues. The CDR3 DNA is TGTGCCAGCAGTTTATTGGGGACTCAAGCCTACGAGCAGTACTTC. Translating it yields CASSLLGTQAYEQYF.

This clonotype occurred a few times. The chain recombines TRBV19 with TRBJ2-7, with 8 bases aligning to TRBD2. The J segment lost 2 bases and the V segment lost 5 bases, leaving 11 bases of the junction unmatched. CDR1 and CDR2 (germline): LNHDA, SQIVND (reference sequence). The CDR3 has 16 residues. In DNA, the CDR3 is TGTGCCAGTAGTCCGGGGGGGGGGCTTATCCCCTACGAGCAGTACTTC. It codes for CASSPGGGLIPYEQYF.

This sequence joins TRBV5-1 and TRBJ1-6; D is possibly TRBD1 (5 bases). CDR1 and CDR2 from the germline V gene are SGHRS and YFSETQ. The germline V and J ends were trimmed by 0 bases and 7 bases, with 8 bases remaining between them. This CDR3 region has 14 residues. The CDR3 bases are TGCGCCAGCAGCTTGGGGGGGTGGAATTCACCCCTCCACTTT. Protein sequence: CASSLGGWNSPLHF.

For this clonotype: This may be a read error, as it is one base from a much larger clone. The V gene is TRBV20-1, the J gene TRBJ2-7; D ambiguous. CDR1 is DFQATT and CDR2 is SNEGSKA in the germline V gene (reference sequence). The length of the CDR3 is 15 residues. The V end lost 5 bases, the J end lost 7 bases, and 24 bases lay between the germline ends. CDR3 in DNA: TGCAGTGCTGCTGCCCCTCAACCGTACCCCCCAGAGCAGTACTTC. Translating gives CSAAAPQPYPPEQYF.

The V gene is TRBV20-1, the J gene TRBJ2-1, with a weak D call TRBD2 (6 bases). Trimming took off 4 bases at V and 7 bases at J, with 11 bases between the two ends. The CDR3 runs to 12 residues. The germline CDR1 and CDR2 sequences are DFQATT and SNEGSKA (reference sequence). The CDR3 loop is CSATRRGNEQFF. The DNA for the CDR3 is TGCAGTGCTACTCGGAGGGGAAATGAGCAGTTCTTC.

The table lists this clonotype with many counts. The V call is TRBV13, the J call TRBJ2-5; TRBD2 aligns across 13 bases. Trimming at V came to 6 bases and at J to 5 bases, leaving 12 bases not matched to a gene. The CDR3 has 17 amino acids. CDR1 and CDR2 (germline): PRHDT, FYEKMQ (reference sequence). The CDR3 protein is CASSSGTSGDAPETQYF. CDR3 in DNA: TGTGCCAGCAGTTCCGGGACTAGCGGGGATGCTCCCGAGACCCAGTACTTC.

The V gene is TRBV19, the J gene TRBJ1-4; the D gene is possibly TRBD1 (5 bases). Per the germline V gene, CDR1 is LNHDA and CDR2 is SQIVND (reference sequence). CDR3 length equals 15 residues. The V and J ends lost 4 bases and 0 bases respectively, with 9 bases between them. CDR3: CASSTTDATNEKLFF. The CDR3 DNA sequence: TGTGCCAGTAGTACGACAGATGCAACTAATGAAAAACTGTTTTTT.

Ten or more counts support this clonotype. The rearrangement joins TRBV28 to TRBJ2-5, with TRBD2 identical over 10 bases. Germline values: CDR1 MDHEN, CDR2 SYDVKM. J lost 5 bases, V lost 3 bases, and 6 bases had no gene match. This CDR3 contains 15 residues. The CDR3 protein is CASSLLAGVGETQYF. The CDR3 coding sequence is TGTGCCAGCAGTTTGCTAGCGGGAGTGGGCGAGACCCAGTACTTC.

On this clonotype: A much bigger clone sits one base away, suggesting this may be a read error. Since the CDR3 does not end with the conserved phenylalanine or tryptophan, this likely comes from a read error. The chain combines TRBV28 with TRBJ2-5; 9 bases are a match to TRBD2. V gave up 9 bases and J gave up 1 base; unmatched junction bases: 9. This CDR3 contains 15 residues. Germline V gives CDR1 MDHEN, CDR2 SYDVKM. The CDR3: CASKRAGGLQETQYL. The CDR3, as DNA: TGTGCCAGTAAACGGGCGGGAGGGCTCCAAGAGACCCAGTACCTC.

This clonotype has more than one count but fewer than ten. V gene TRBV9 combines with J gene TRBJ2-1; no clear D gene. CDR3 length equals 15 residues. Germline V lookup: CDR1 SGDLS, CDR2 YYNGEE. Trimming removed 0 bases at V and 0 bases at J, with 7 bases between. CDR3 nucleotides: TGTGCCAGCAGCGTAGATGCGAGCTCCTACAATGAGCAGTTCTTC. Translating gives CASSVDASSYNEQFF.

The CDR3 region has the DNA TGTGCCAGCAGCGTAGCTCACAGGGGGGGCTACACCTTC. This sequence encodes CASSVAHRGGYTF. The V gene is TRBV9, the J gene TRBJ1-2; 8 bases line up with TRBD1. There are 13 residues in the CDR3. The germline V gene has CDR1 SGDLS and CDR2 YYNGEE. With V trimmed by 0 bases and J by 8 bases, 3 bases remained unmatched. Variable domain in full (rest from reference TRBV9 and TRBJ1-2): DSGVTQTPKHLITATGQRVTLRCSPRSGDLSVYWYQQSLDQGLQFLIQYYNGEERAKGNILERFSAQQFPDLHSELNLSSLELGDSALYFCASSVAHRGGYTFGSGTRLTVV.

This clonotype was counted at least ten times. The V and J genes are TRBV20-1 and TRBJ2-3, with 9 bases matching TRBD1. The V gene's germline CDR1 is DFQATT and CDR2 SNEGSKA (reference sequence). Trimming cost V 3 bases and J 0 bases; bases outside gene matches: 10. This CDR3 contains 17 residues. CDR3: CSASNLPGQGSTDTQYF. The CDR3, as DNA: TGCAGTGCTAGCAACCTGCCGGGACAGGGAAGCACAGATACGCAGTATTTT.

The chain carries TRBV28 and TRBJ1-2; D is unclear. The CDR3 is made up of 14 amino acids. Germline V CDR1 and CDR2: MDHEN, SYDVKM. The ends were cut back, 1 base at V and 4 bases at J, with 10 bases in the middle. CDR3 region: CASSLYRSIYGYTF. CDR3 coding DNA: TGTGCCAGCAGTTTATATAGGTCGATCTATGGCTACACCTTC.